This T cell receptor (beta chain) was profiled in a study of T cell changes during pregnancy in multiple sclerosis. This CDR3 has 14 amino acids. Germline assignment: CDR1 MNHNS and CDR2 SASEGT. Trimming cost V 7 bases and J 8 bases; bases outside gene matches: 9. Clones were sequenced by immunoSEQ multiplex PCR, and TCRdb holds only the in-frame ones, with some missing. The table shows 25,000 to 35,000 clones, with about 91% occurring only once. The TCR sequence derives from a female donor with multiple sclerosis, enrolled in a pregnancy study. Sequencing used CD8+ T cells from peripheral blood mononuclear cells, obtained in the first trimester of pregnancy. The chain joins TRBV6-1 to TRBJ2-1, with 9 bases fitting TRBD2. The CDR3: CASMMRGGPDEQFF. CDR3 DNA sequence: TGTGCCAGCATGATGCGGGGGGGCCCGGATGAGCAGTTCTTC.